The clone carrying this T cell receptor (beta chain) has more than one count but fewer than ten. Its antigen is unidentified. The CDR3 contains 16 residues. Germline trimming cut 0 bases from V and 2 bases from J; bases unmatched to any gene: 5. Germline V CDR1 and CDR2: SGHDT, YYEEEE. A universal primer binding site was introduced by template switching. The final cDNA contained unique molecular identifiers. TCRdb re-derived calls from the 5' RACE reads in MiXCR, one entry per CDR3 protein. Of some 460,000 distinct CDR3 sequences in the sample, 13% to 15% are singletons; the top ten hold around 0.57%. The data were obtained in a study of identical twins. Study-level findings and limits: Twin-shared out-of-frame alpha sequences were enriched for low generation probability.

The sample also formed part of further work on yellow fever vaccine responses in identical twins.

What was sequenced was CD4+ T cells sorted from blood. The TCR sequence derives from a woman aged 18-29 years in good health. The rearrangement links TRBV5-6 to TRBJ2-7, with TRBD2 matching over 10 bases. This CDR3 is CASSLVRTSGPYEQYF. The CDR3 nucleotides are TGTGCCAGCAGCTTGGTTCGGACTAGCGGCCCCTACGAGCAGTACTTC.